This entry is about one T cell receptor (beta chain). The data were taken from a study of T cell changes during pregnancy in multiple sclerosis. Method: immunoSEQ multiplex PCR; TCRdb's copy keeps in-frame clones and lacks some. Of tens of thousands of clones listed, approximately 91% are singletons. Deletions cut 7 bases from V and 0 bases from J, with 21 bases between. CDR3 size: 16 residues. The germline V gene has CDR1 SQVTM and CDR2 ANQGSEA. This chain uses TRBV29-1 with TRBJ1-1; weak D call: TRBD1 (6 bases). Specimen: CD4+ T cells from peripheral blood mononuclear cells, collected before pregnancy. This receptor was obtained from a female donor with multiple sclerosis, enrolled in a pregnancy study. DNA for the CDR3: TGCAGCGGGGTCTTACAGGGCCGGGACATGAACACTGAAGCTTTCTTT. It codes for CSGVLQGRDMNTEAFF.